This entry features one TCR beta chain sequence. Eligible hyperthyroidism cases comprised new diagnoses of under 2 months' duration in individuals aged 18 to 65. Beta-chain TCR CDR3 regions were amplified from RNA transcripts. A first-round RT-PCR used HTBI primers, followed by a second-round multiplex PCR. TCRdb recomputed calls from the multiplex PCR reads with MiXCR, one row per CDR3 protein. The sample lists fewer than 650,000 distinct CDR3 sequences; about 24% were seen once. From germline, CDR1 is MNHNS and CDR2 SASEGT. The V end lost 7 bases, the J end lost 0 bases, and 12 bases lay between the germline ends. The CDR3 runs to 14 residues. This entry comes from a study of Graves' ophthalmopathy and Graves' hyperthyroidism.

This chain links TRBV6-1 with TRBJ1-1; no firm D call. The sequenced material came from peripheral blood. The clonotype comes from a woman aged 18-30 years with stable Graves' hyperthyroidism. Some clones in this sample may be carry-over from other donors' samples. CDR3 sequence (DNA): TGTGCCAGCATCACCGGCAGGATGAACACTGAAGCTTTCTTT. Its protein is CASITGRMNTEAFF.